This entry describes one T cell receptor beta chain. Data came from immunoSEQ multiplex PCR; TCRdb stores just in-frame clones and leaves some out. Of some 160,000 clones listed, about four fifths were seen once; the top ten hold roughly 19%. This sample stems from a study of blood T cell repertoires in COVID-19. Across the study: The United States, Italy and Spain supplied acute and convalescent COVID-19 samples. Sample material is recorded as cDNA or gDNA derived from T cells, B-cell-depleted T cells, or PBMCs.

The germline CDR1 and CDR2 sequences are LGHNT and FRNRAP. Trimming stripped 0 bases from V and 2 bases from J, with 16 bases between. There are 17 residues in the CDR3. The receptor comes from a woman between 65 and 79 years old who had recovered from COVID-19. The sequenced material came from peripheral blood. The gene calls are TRBV12-5 and TRBJ1-2, with D maybe TRBD1 (5 bases). The CDR3 protein is CASGLVLGPLPNYGYTF. CDR3 coding DNA: TGTGCTAGTGGTTTGGTATTGGGGCCGCTCCCCAACTATGGCTACACCTTC. Filled out from reference TRBV12-5 and TRBJ1-2, the complete variable domain reads DARVTQTPRHKVTEMGQEVTMRCQPILGHNTVFWYRQTMMQGLELLAYFRNRAPLDDSGMPKDRFSAEMPDATLATLKIQPSEPRDSAVYFCASGLVLGPLPNYGYTFGSGTRLTVV.